These T cell receptor beta chains were read from a single sample in a study of molecular identifiers for immune sequencing clone quantification. TCRdb ran MiXCR on the PCR reads and lists one entry per CDR3 protein. Of about 640,000 distinct CDR3 sequences in the sample, 15% to 20% were seen once. The material sequenced was naive CD8+ T cells from blood, with Jurkat cell RNA spiked in. The receptors were gathered from a human donor in good health. Some libraries in this study had Jurkat cell RNA spiked in. Both conserved end residues are part of each CDR3. D genes are given only for firm matches. Not all rows give a size; the values are once, few, many and, for expanded clones, a class.

J gene	V gene	clone size	D gene	CDR3 DNA	CDR3 protein
TRBJ2-2	TRBV27	NA	NA	TGTGCCAGCAGTCCAGGCTCCAAGCCCACCCGGGAGCTGTTTTTT	CASSPGSKPTRELFF
TRBJ1-5	TRBV6-6	few	TRBD1	TGTGCCAGCAGTGGGGACAGGGGTGAACAGCCCCAGCATTTT	CASSGDRGEQPQHF
TRBJ1-2	TRBV19	few	NA	TGTGCCAGTAGTATGACTGCTACCGACTATGGCTACACCTTC	CASSMTATDYGYTF
TRBJ2-1	TRBV27	many	TRBD2	TGTGCCAGCAGCGCCGGGACTAGCGGGTACAATGAGCAGTTCTTC	CASSAGTSGYNEQFF
TRBJ2-3	TRBV7-9	many	TRBD2	TGTGCCAGCAGCCCCCCCGAACTAGCGCGGAGGACAGATACGCAGTATTTT	CASSPPELARRTDTQYF
TRBJ2-7	TRBV5-6	NA	TRBD1	TGTGCCAGCAGCTGGGGACAGGGCACCTACGATCAGTACTTC	CASSWGQGTYDQYF
TRBJ1-5	TRBV4-3	many	NA	TGCGCCAGCAGCCAAGTAGTTTTTGGCAATCAGCCCCAGCATTTT	CASSQVVFGNQPQHF
TRBJ2-7	TRBV20-1	many	NA	TGCAGTGCTAGAGATCGATCGGGGGTCTACGAGCAGTACTTC	CSARDRSGVYEQYF
TRBJ1-5	TRBV6-8	many	TRBD1	TGTGCCAGCAGTTACTTCAAGGGGGCTCGGCAGCCCCAGCATTTT	CASSYFKGARQPQHF
TRBJ1-5	TRBV4-1	few	TRBD1	TGCGCCAGCAGCCAAGGGGTCGGGACAGGGGGCTTTCAGCCCCAGCATTTT	CASSQGVGTGGFQPQHF
TRBJ2-1	TRBV27	many	NA	TGTGCCAGCAGTTCGAGGTCCCAGACTACCCTGTTCTTC	CASSSRSQTTLFF
TRBJ1-4	TRBV7-2	many	NA	TGTGCCAGCAGCTTAGTGTCAGGTTGGGATGAAAAACTGTTTTTT	CASSLVSGWDEKLFF
TRBJ2-7	TRBV9	many	NA	TGTGCCAGCAGCTCTGGGGGATCCTCCCGCTACGAGCAGTACTTC	CASSSGGSSRYEQYF
TRBJ1-1	TRBV27	few	NA	TGTGCCAGCAGTTTATCGTCAGCTGGCACTGAAGCTCTCTTT	CASSLSSAGTEALF
TRBJ2-7	TRBV4-1	few	TRBD2	TGCGCCAGCAGCGTTAAGGACATTTCGACTAGCGGGGTCTCCTACGAGCAGTACTTC	CASSVKDISTSGVSYEQYF
TRBJ2-5	TRBV7-9	NA	NA	TGTGCCAGCAGCTCGGACACCACCCAAGAGACCCAGTACTTC	CASSSDTTQETQYF
TRBJ2-7	TRBV10-3	NA	NA	TGTGCCATCAGTGACTCTACCCCCTACGAGCAGTACTTC	CAISDSTPYEQYF
TRBJ2-5	TRBV28	many	NA	TGTGCCAGCAGCTCCACGGGGCCGAGAGAACAAGAGACCCAGTACTTC	CASSSTGPREQETQYF
TRBJ2-1	TRBV11-2	few	TRBD1	TGTGCCAGCAGCTTAGGCCGGGACAGGGGATTGGTGTACAATGAGCAGTTCTTC	CASSLGRDRGLVYNEQFF
TRBJ2-7	TRBV4-3	many	TRBD1	TGCGCCAGCAGCCAAGATCCGGGGACAGGGGCCTACGAGCAGTACTTC	CASSQDPGTGAYEQYF
TRBJ2-3	TRBV6-6	many	TRBD2	TGTGCCAGCAGTACCGGACTAGCGGTTACAGATACGCAGTATTTT	CASSTGLAVTDTQYF
TRBJ1-1	TRBV6-6	many	TRBD1	TGTGCCAGCAGTTCGACAGGGGCGATGAACACTGAAGCTTTCTTT	CASSSTGAMNTEAFF
TRBJ2-6	TRBV19	many	NA	TGTGCCAGTAGTGTTCCTGCAGGGTCGGCCAACGTCCTGACTTTC	CASSVPAGSANVLTF